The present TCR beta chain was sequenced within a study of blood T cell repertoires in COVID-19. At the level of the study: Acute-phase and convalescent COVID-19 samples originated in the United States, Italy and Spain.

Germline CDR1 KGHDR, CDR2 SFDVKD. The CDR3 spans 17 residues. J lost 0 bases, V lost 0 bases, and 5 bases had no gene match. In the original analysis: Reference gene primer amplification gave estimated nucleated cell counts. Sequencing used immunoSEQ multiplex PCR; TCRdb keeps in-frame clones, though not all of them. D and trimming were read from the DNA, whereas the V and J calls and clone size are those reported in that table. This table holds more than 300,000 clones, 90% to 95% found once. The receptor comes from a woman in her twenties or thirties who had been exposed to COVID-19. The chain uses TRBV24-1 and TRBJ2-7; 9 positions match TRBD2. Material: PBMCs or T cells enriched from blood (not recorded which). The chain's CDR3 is CATSDLEAGGSSYEQYF. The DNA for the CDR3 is TGTGCCACCAGTGATTTGGAGGCGGGGGGGAGCTCCTACGAGCAGTACTTC.